This TCR beta chain appears in the sequencing data of a study of siplizumab effects on memory and regulatory T cells. Roughly 10^5 TCR templates per sample were sequenced. Assay used: immunoSEQ multiplex PCR; TCRdb lists only in-frame clones, some missing. Of some 96,000 clones listed, around 90% were seen once; the top ten hold over 0.12%. This clone appeared once. Antigen specificity is unknown. Broader study findings: Alloreactive sequences that could be traced to unstimulated CD4+ memory cells showed a significant reduction under siplizumab.

Trimming took 3 bases from V and 7 from J; bases not matched to a gene: 4. The CDR3 spans 13 residues. Germline V CDR1 and CDR2: MGHDK, SYGVNS. The sequenced sample consisted of CD4+ T cells sorted from blood. This chain links TRBV25-1 with TRBJ1-1, with 8 bases fitting TRBD1. The clonotype comes from a human donor in good health. Here the CDR3 DNA reads TGTGCCAGCAGTGACTACAGGGGGAATGAAGCTTTCTTT. Protein sequence: CASSDYRGNEAFF.